The source of this T cell receptor (beta chain) is a study of early T cells in non-severe SARS-CoV-2 infection. This clonotype occurred many times. Using its own MiXCR run on the 5' RACE reads, TCRdb lists one record per CDR3 protein. In the table there are 25,000 to 40,000 distinct CDR3 sequences, 4.7% of which are singletons. Germline V CDR1 and CDR2: SQVTM, ANQGSEA. The V gene end was trimmed by 5 bases and the J gene end by 2 bases; junction bases not matched to a gene: 6. The CDR3 runs to 14 residues. This receptor was taken from an adult who was a healthcare worker with PCR-confirmed SARS-CoV-2 infection or an uninfected control (not recorded which). The chain carries TRBV29-1 and TRBJ1-5; 7 bases line up with TRBD1. The specimen sequenced was whole blood. CDR3 coding DNA: TGCAGCGTTCGTGACAGGGCCGGCAATCAGCCCCAGCATTTT. Protein product: CSVRDRAGNQPQHF.